The 17 T cell receptor beta chains below come from one sample, sequenced in a study of CD8+ T cells in alopecia areata. Following RNA extraction, reverse transcription yielded cDNA that acted as the sequencing template. This table comes from immunoSEQ multiplex PCR, and its TCRdb copy is limited to in-frame clones, with some not included. The table lists about 200,000 clones, more than 45% of them singletons. The input for sequencing was CD4+ T cells sorted from blood, taken at week 0. The receptors originated from a human donor with alopecia areata.

The chain uses TRBV27 and TRBJ2-1; 10 bases fit TRBD2. This CDR3 has 16 amino acids. V shed 6 bases and J 10 bases; nucleotides not matched to a gene: 15. CDR1 MNHEY and CDR2 SMNVEV come from the germline V gene (reference sequence). CDR3 residues: CASSFLGAGGLSEQFF. Written as DNA, the CDR3 is TGTGCCAGCAGCTTTCTAGGAGCGGGGGGGCTGAGCGAGCAGTTCTTC.

This clone has more than one count but fewer than ten. J is TRBJ1-2 and V is TRBV5-5; 7 bases align to TRBD1. The CDR3 length is 16 residues. With V trimmed by 0 bases and J by 2 bases, 7 bases remained unmatched. Germline V gives CDR1 SGHKS, CDR2 YYEKEE (reference sequence). Here the CDR3 reads CASSLEENRGNYGYTF. The CDR3 nucleotides read TGTGCCAGCAGCTTGGAGGAAAACAGGGGAAACTATGGCTACACCTTC.

The CDR3 sequence is CASSLGLAAGDTQYF. DNA for the CDR3: TGTGCCAGCAGCTTGGGACTAGCGGCGGGGGATACGCAGTATTTT. The rearrangement joins TRBV7-6 to TRBJ2-3, with 11 bases fitting TRBD2. This CDR3 is built from 15 residues. Germline CDR1 SGHVS, CDR2 FNYEAQ. With 3 bases clipped from V and 6 bases from J, the junction kept 5 bases outside the gene matches.

This chain joins TRBV7-6 and TRBJ2-6; no reliable D call. There are 12 residues in the CDR3. Germline V gene lookup returns CDR1 SGHVS and CDR2 FNYEAQ. The V end lost 1 base, the J end lost 5 bases, and 0 bases lay between the germline ends. The CDR3 protein is CASSLGANVLTF. CDR3 DNA: TGTGCCAGCAGCTTAGGGGCCAACGTCCTGACTTTC.

Written as DNA, the CDR3 is TGTGCCAGCAGTCTCGACAGGGGTTACTACAATGAGCAGTTCTTC. Its protein product is CASSLDRGYYNEQFF. The chain couples TRBV14 to TRBJ2-1, with TRBD1 matching over 8 bases. The V and J ends lost 6 bases and 3 bases, in that order; junction bases with no gene match: 7. Germline V gene data show CDR1 as SGHDN and CDR2 as FVKESK. This CDR3 has 15 amino acids.

This clone was picked up a small number of times. The chain carries TRBV30 and TRBJ1-5; D is ambiguous. This CDR3 contains 13 residues. Between the trimmed V and J ends, which lost 2 bases and 7 bases, there was a span of 12 bases. Germline V gene lookup returns CDR1 GTSNPN and CDR2 SVGIG (reference sequence). CDR3 in DNA: TGTGCCTGGAGTCTAGGATCAGGACAGCCCCAGCATTTT. It specifies CAWSLGSGQPQHF.

The J gene is TRBJ2-3, the V gene TRBV5-1; D remains unclear. Germline loops: CDR1 SGHRS, CDR2 YFSETQ. V was trimmed by 0 bases and J by 0 bases, leaving 8 bases between them. The CDR3 is made up of 15 amino acids. For the CDR3, the DNA is TGCGCCAGCAGCTTGGTAGCTGCTAGCACAGATACGCAGTATTTT. This gives the protein CASSLVAASTDTQYF.

The V gene is TRBV11-3, the J gene TRBJ2-7, with 8 bases fitting TRBD2. This CDR3 has 14 amino acids. Germline CDR1 is SGHNT and CDR2 is YENEEA. Losses at the gene ends were 4 bases for V and 3 bases for J; bases not matched to a gene: 5. The CDR3: CASSSSGTSYEQYF. The CDR3 bases are TGTGCCAGCAGCTCGTCCGGGACTAGCTACGAGCAGTACTTC.

This clone was recorded a few times. The chain has TRBV19 and TRBJ1-4; D gene uncertain. This CDR3 is built from 15 residues. CDR1 is LNHDA, CDR2 SQIVND, per germline (reference sequence). V shed 1 base and J shed 1 base, with 7 bases lying between them. The CDR3 sequence: CASSIASGTNEKLFF. CDR3 nucleotide sequence: TGTGCCAGTAGTATAGCATCGGGAACTAATGAAAAACTGTTTTTT.

CDR3 loop: CSVVPGGGRTYEQYF. The CDR3 DNA reads as TGCAGCGTTGTACCAGGGGGGGGTCGGACCTACGAGCAGTACTTC. The V and J genes are TRBV29-1 and TRBJ2-7; either TRBD1 or TRBD2 may supply D (7 bases each). Germline CDR1 and CDR2: SQVTM and ANQGSEA. V was cut by 4 bases and J by 2 bases, with 18 bases left in between. CDR3 size: 15 residues.

This clone appeared once. The chain joins TRBV30 to TRBJ1-1; D is unresolved. The CDR3 runs to 13 residues. V was cut by 0 bases and J by 3 bases, with 8 bases left in between. Germline lookup yields CDR1 GTSNPN and CDR2 SVGIG (reference sequence). The chain's CDR3 is CAWSVRRDTEAFF. CDR3 nucleotides: TGTGCCTGGAGTGTACGGAGGGACACTGAAGCTTTCTTT.

Only a few counts were recorded for this clone. The chain is built from TRBV29-1 and TRBJ2-2, with 11 bases identical to TRBD2. The junction had 10 bases not matched to a gene; V was cut back by 3 bases and J by 7 bases. CDR1 is SQVTM, CDR2 ANQGSEA, per germline. The CDR3 is 16 amino acids. The CDR3 region is CSVDEELAGGHGELFF. CDR3 DNA sequence: TGCAGCGTTGACGAGGAGCTAGCGGGGGGTCACGGGGAGCTGTTTTTT.

This rearrangement joins TRBV30 to TRBJ2-3; the match to TRBD2 covers 7 bases. V dropped 4 bases and J dropped 8; count of bases not matched to a gene: 15. The CDR3 has 15 residues. From germline, CDR1 is GTSNPN and CDR2 SVGIG (reference sequence). CDR3 DNA sequence: TGTGCCTGGAAAAAAAACCGGGGTGGGGAGGGTACGCAGTATTTT. Its protein is CAWKKNRGGEGTQYF.

This clone was detected a few times. The chain links TRBV27 to TRBJ1-4, with D tentatively TRBD1 (6 bases). V was trimmed by 3 bases and J by 5 bases, leaving 10 bases between them. Germline-derived CDR1 and CDR2 are MNHEY and SMNVEV (reference sequence). The CDR3 length is 14 residues. CDR3 bases: TGTGCCAGCAGTTTCAGGGGCGTCAATGAAAAACTGTTTTTT. Protein sequence: CASSFRGVNEKLFF. Full variable domain (rest looked up from reference TRBV27 and TRBJ1-4): EAQVTQNPRYLITVTGKKLTVTCSQNMNHEYMSWYRQDPGLGLRQIYYSMNVEVTDKGDVPEGYKVSRKEKRNFPLILESPSPNQTSLYFCASSFRGVNEKLFFGSGTQLSVL.

This clone was counted between two and nine times. The V and J genes are TRBV5-1 and TRBJ2-1, with D perhaps given as TRBD1 or TRBD2 (6 bases each). V was clipped by 3 bases and J by 4 bases, with 20 bases between them. The CDR3 runs 17 residues. Germline V lookup: CDR1 SGHRS, CDR2 YFSETQ. The CDR3 DNA reads TGCGCCAGCAGCTCCGGGGCCGTGGGGGGCCTTTACAATGAGCAGTTCTTC. Translated, it gives CASSSGAVGGLYNEQFF.

The chain joins TRBV9 to TRBJ2-2; no clear D. Germline CDR1 SGDLS, CDR2 YYNGEE. The CDR3 contains 12 residues. Trimming took 3 bases from V and 9 from J, leaving 9 bases between them. The CDR3 DNA follows: TGTGCCAGCAGCGCAACCTTTCGGGAGCTGTTTTTT. Encoded protein: CASSATFRELFF.

The V gene is TRBV7-8, the J gene TRBJ2-2, with D perhaps matching TRBD2 (5 bases). CDR3 length: 13 amino acids. V was clipped by 3 bases and J by 4 bases, with 6 bases between them. Germline V gives CDR1 SGHVS, CDR2 FQNEAQ. DNA for the CDR3: TGTGCCAGCAGCTTTCGGGGCACCGGGGAGCTGTTTTTT. It is translated as CASSFRGTGELFF.